This record covers a single T cell receptor beta chain. The record originates from a study of immune evolution from preneoplasia to lung adenocarcinoma. V lost 6 bases to trimming and J lost 2 bases; unmatched junction nucleotides: 7. This CDR3 spans 15 amino acids. Germline CDR1 and CDR2: KGHSH and LQKENI. Sequencing was performed with immunoSEQ multiplex PCR; in TCRdb, only in-frame clones are kept and a portion is missing. Of about 15,000 clones in the sample, 81% were seen once. Sequencing input: FFPE minimally invasive lung adenocarcinoma tissue. The J gene is TRBJ1-2, the V gene TRBV18; 9 nucleotides align to TRBD1. This receptor was identified in a person between 60 and 79 years old with lung adenocarcinoma. CDR3 bases: TGTGCCAGCTCGCAGAGACAGGGGGGGAACTATGGCTACACCTTC. This sequence encodes CASSQRQGGNYGYTF.